The T cell receptor (beta chain) described here comes from a study of OX40 agonist ivuxolimab in advanced cancers. At the level of the study: Clinicians treated patients with ivuxolimab, an agonistic anti-OX40 (CD134) antibody.

Overall study findings and caveats: In the 0.1-3.0 mg/kg groups, partial responders showed among the lowest expansion.

The CDR3 runs 18 residues. Germline V lookup: CDR1 SGHVS, CDR2 FQNEAQ. Losses at the gene ends were 5 bases for V and 0 bases for J; bases not matched to a gene: 11. Sequencing was performed with immunoSEQ multiplex PCR; in TCRdb, only in-frame clones are kept and a portion is missing. This table has around 150,000 clones, 90% appearing once. In the case of this clone: The antigen is not known.

Specimen: CD4+ or CD8+ T cells sorted from blood, collected in a trial of the OX40 agonist ivuxolimab. This chain links TRBV7-8 with TRBJ2-3; 10 nucleotides match TRBD1. The sequence was obtained from an adult with an advanced solid tumor such as melanoma, head and neck, liver or kidney cancer. This CDR3 is CASSPRDRGLASTDTQYF. CDR3 sequence (DNA): TGTGCCAGCAGCCCTCGGGACAGGGGACTCGCTAGCACAGATACGCAGTATTTT.